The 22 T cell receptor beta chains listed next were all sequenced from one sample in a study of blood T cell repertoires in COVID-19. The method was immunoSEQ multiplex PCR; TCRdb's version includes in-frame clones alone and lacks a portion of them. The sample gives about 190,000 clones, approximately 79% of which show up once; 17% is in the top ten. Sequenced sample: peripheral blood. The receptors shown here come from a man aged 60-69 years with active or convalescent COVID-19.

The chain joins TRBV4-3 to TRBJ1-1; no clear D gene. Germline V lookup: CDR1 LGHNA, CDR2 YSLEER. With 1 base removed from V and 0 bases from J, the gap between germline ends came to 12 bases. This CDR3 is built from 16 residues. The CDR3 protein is CASSQAFGFLNTEAFF. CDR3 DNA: TGCGCCAGCAGCCAAGCCTTCGGGTTTCTGAACACTGAAGCTTTCTTT.

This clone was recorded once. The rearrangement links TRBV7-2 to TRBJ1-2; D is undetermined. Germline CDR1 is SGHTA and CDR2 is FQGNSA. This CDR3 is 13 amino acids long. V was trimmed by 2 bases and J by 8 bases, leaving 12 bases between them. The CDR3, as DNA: TGTGCCAGCAGCTTAAGCAACCCCCGAGGCTACACCTTC. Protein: CASSLSNPRGYTF.

CDR3 DNA: TGCGCCAGCAGCCCGGCGGCAGCCTCCTACGAGCAGTACTTC. Amino acid sequence: CASSPAAASYEQYF. This sequence joins TRBV5-1 and TRBJ2-7; D is unclear. In germline, CDR1 is SGHRS, CDR2 YFSETQ. V dropped 4 bases and J dropped 0 bases, with 11 bases sitting between them. This CDR3 contains 14 residues.

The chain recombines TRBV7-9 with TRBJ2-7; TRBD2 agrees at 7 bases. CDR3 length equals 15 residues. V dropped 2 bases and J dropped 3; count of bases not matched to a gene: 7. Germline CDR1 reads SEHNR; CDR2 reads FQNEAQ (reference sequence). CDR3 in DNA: TGTGCCAGCAGCTTAATCCAGCGGGATGGCTACGAGCAGTACTTC. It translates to CASSLIQRDGYEQYF.

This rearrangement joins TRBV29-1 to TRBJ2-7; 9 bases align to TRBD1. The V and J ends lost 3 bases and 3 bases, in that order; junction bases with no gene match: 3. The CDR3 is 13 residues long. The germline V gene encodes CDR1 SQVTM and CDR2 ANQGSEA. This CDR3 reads CSVEGQGLYEQYF. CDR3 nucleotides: TGCAGCGTTGAGGGACAGGGCCTCTACGAGCAGTACTTC.

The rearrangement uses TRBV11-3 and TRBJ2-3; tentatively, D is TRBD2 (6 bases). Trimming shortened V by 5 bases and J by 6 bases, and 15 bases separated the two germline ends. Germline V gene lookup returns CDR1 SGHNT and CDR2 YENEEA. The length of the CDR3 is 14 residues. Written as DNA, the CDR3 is TGTGCCAGCAGCCCCTATTCTGGGGGGGATACGCAGTATTTT. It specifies CASSPYSGGDTQYF.

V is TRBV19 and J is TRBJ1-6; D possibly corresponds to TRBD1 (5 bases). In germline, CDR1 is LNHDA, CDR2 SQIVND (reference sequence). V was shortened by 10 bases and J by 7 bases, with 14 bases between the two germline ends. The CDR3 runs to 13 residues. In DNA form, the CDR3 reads TGTGCCACTACAGGTGGGGTCAATTCACCCCTCCACTTT. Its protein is CATTGGVNSPLHF.

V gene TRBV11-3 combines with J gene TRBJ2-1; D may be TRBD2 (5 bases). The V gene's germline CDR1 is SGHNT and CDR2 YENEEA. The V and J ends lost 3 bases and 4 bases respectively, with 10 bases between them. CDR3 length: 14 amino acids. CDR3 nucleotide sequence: TGTGCCAGCAGCTTGGGAAGCGGTTACAATGAGCAGTTCTTC. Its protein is CASSLGSGYNEQFF.

In DNA, the CDR3 is TGCGCCAGCAGCTTCACACCGCCTAGCGGGACCAGGGGCTTCTACGAGCAGTACTTC. It yields the protein CASSFTPPSGTRGFYEQYF. The gene calls are TRBV5-1 and TRBJ2-7, with 9 bases that match TRBD2. V lost 2 bases and J lost 3; bases outside the gene matches: 18. The CDR3 sequence is 19 residues long. The germline V gene encodes CDR1 SGHRS and CDR2 YFSETQ. The whole variable domain, remainder taken from reference TRBV5-1 and TRBJ2-7, is KAGVTQTPRYLIKTRGQQVTLSCSPISGHRSVSWYQQTPGQGLQFLFEYFSETQRNKGNFPGRFSGRQFSNSRSEMNVSTLELGDSALYLCASSFTPPSGTRGFYEQYFGPGTRLTVT.

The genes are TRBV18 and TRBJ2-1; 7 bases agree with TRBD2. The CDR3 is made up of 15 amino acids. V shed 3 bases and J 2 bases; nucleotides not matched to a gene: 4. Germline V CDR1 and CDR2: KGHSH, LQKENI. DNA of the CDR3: TGTGCCAGCTCACCGACCCGGGAGGCCTACAATGAGCAGTTCTTC. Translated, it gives CASSPTREAYNEQFF.

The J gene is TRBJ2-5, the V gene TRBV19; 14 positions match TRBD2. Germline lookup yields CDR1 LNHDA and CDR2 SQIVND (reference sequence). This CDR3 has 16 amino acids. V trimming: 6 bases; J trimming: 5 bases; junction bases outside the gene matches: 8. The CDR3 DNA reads TGTGCCAGTAGCACTAGGGGACTAGCGGGAGATGAGACCCAGTACTTC. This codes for CASSTRGLAGDETQYF.

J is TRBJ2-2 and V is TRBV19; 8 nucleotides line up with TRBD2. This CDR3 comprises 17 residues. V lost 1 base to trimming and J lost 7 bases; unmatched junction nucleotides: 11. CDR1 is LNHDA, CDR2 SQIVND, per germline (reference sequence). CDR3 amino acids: CASSIGTSRERVGELFF. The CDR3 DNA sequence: TGTGCCAGTAGTATAGGGACTAGCCGGGAGCGTGTCGGGGAGCTGTTTTTT.

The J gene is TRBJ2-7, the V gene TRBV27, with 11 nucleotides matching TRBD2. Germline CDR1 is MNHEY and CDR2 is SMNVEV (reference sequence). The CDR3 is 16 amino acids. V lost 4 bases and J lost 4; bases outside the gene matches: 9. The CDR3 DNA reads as TGTGCCAGCAGTTCAGGGACTAGCGGAACGGCATACGAGCAGTACTTC. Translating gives CASSSGTSGTAYEQYF.

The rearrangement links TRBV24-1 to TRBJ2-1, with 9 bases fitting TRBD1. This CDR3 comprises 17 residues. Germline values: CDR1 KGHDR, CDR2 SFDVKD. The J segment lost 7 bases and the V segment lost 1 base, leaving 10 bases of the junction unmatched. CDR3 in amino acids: CATSDLGRGQGSNEQFF. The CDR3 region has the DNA TGTGCCACCAGTGATTTAGGACGGGGACAGGGCTCGAATGAGCAGTTCTTC.

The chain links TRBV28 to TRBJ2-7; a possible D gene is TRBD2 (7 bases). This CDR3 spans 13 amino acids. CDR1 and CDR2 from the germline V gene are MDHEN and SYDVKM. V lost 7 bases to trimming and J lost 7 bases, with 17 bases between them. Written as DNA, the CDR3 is TGTGCCAGCAACTATCGGGGGGCGTTTGAGCAGTACTTC. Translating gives CASNYRGAFEQYF.

Here the CDR3 reads CASTQGDKNIQYF. The DNA for the CDR3 is TGTGCCAGCACCCAGGGGGACAAAAACATTCAGTACTTC. The genes are TRBV28 and TRBJ2-4, with TRBD1 matching over 7 bases. Trimming at V came to 7 bases and at J to 3 bases, leaving 3 bases not matched to a gene. CDR1 MDHEN and CDR2 SYDVKM come from the germline V gene. CDR3 length equals 13 residues.

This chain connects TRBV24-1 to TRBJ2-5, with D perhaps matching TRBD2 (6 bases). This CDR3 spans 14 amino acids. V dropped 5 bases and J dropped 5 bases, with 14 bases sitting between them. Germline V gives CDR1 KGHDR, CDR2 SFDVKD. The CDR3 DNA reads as TGTGCCACCAGTGCCGGTAGCGGCCGGGAGACCCAGTACTTC. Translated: CATSAGSGRETQYF.

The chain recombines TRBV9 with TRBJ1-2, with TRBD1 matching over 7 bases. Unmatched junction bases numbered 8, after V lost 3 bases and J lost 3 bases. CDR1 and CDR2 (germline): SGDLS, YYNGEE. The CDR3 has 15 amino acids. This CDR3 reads CASSGRWDSDYGYTF. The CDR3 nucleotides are TGTGCCAGCAGCGGGAGATGGGACAGCGACTATGGCTACACCTTC.

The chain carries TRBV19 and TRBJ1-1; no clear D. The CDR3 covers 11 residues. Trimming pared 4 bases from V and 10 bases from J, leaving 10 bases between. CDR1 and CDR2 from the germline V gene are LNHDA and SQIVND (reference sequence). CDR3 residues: CASSTGSRAFF. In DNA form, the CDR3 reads TGTGCCAGTAGTACGGGGAGCCGAGCTTTCTTT.

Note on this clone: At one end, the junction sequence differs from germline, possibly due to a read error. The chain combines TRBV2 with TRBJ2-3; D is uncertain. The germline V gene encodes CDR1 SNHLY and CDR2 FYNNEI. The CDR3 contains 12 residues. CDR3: CASTERADTQYF. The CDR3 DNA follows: TGTGCCAGCACTGAACGGGCAGATACGCAGTATTTT. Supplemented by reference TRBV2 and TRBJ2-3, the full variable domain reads EPEVTQTPSHQVTQMGQEVILRCVPISNHLYFYWYRQILGQKVEFLVSFYNNEISEKSEIFDDQFSVERPDGSNFTLKIRSTKLEDSAMYFCASTERADTQYFGPGTRLTVL.

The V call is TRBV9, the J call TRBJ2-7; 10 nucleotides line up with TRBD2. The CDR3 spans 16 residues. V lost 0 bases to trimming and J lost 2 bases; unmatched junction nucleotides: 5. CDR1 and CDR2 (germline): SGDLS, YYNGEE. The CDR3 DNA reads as TGTGCCAGCAGCGTAGGGACTAGCGGAACTCCCTACGAGCAGTACTTC. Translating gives CASSVGTSGTPYEQYF.

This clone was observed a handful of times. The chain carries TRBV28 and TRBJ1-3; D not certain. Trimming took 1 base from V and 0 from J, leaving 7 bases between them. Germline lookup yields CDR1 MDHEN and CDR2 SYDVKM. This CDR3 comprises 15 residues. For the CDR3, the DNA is TGTGCCAGCAGTTTATCCCAGTCCTCTGGAAACACCATATATTTT. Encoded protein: CASSLSQSSGNTIYF.